This note documents a single TCR beta chain sequence. Its antigen remains unidentified. The record has no base qualities; no much larger clone is one base away. Peripheral blood CD8+ and CD4+ T cells from healthy donors, Susac syndrome patients and multiple sclerosis patients were profiled by high-throughput TCR beta sequencing. Treatment-naive patients with stable or active relapsing-remitting disease fulfilling revised McDonald criteria were used as multiple sclerosis controls. Bulk CD8+ and CD4+ T cells were purified by magnetic negative isolation, while CD8+ TEMRA cells were enriched using FACS. Blood was collected in EDTA tubes and processed within 24 hours, with PBMCs isolated through density gradient centrifugation. PBMCs intended for TCR sequencing were cryopreserved in liquid nitrogen and thawed later in a water bath at 37 degrees C. The sorted or isolated CD4+, CD8+ and CD8+ TEMRA cells reached a purity of at least 90%.

This sample stems from a study of CD8 T cells in Susac syndrome (dated by TCRdb to between 2018 and 2021). Concerning the study at large: Repertoire sequencing was used to test whether CD8+ T cell activation and differentiation in Susac syndrome was antigen driven.

RNA was extracted using the RNeasy kit, and about 0.45 to 1 ug of the RNA was reverse transcribed with random hexamers. TCR beta CDR3 regions were amplified with the immunoSEQ multiplex PCR assay covering 54 Vbeta and 13 Jbeta segments. PCR amplification bias was corrected by using a synthetic template baseline for primer optimization and computational correction. For the original study's pipeline: Reads were annotated to V, D and J genes per IMGT and analyzed with immunoSEQ Analyzer, keeping only productive sequences. Clonality was calculated as one minus the Shannon entropy normalized by log2 of the number of productive unique sequences. For each patient and control, public and private clones were evaluated within the 100 most prevalent clones. Susac-specific clones were defined as absent from healthy and MS cohorts, 1052 published viral clones and other ImmuneACCESS disease sequences. TCRdb reprocessing: public reads trimmed at Q25 with fastp, clones called with MiXCR, in-frame beta chains kept. Under each unique CDR3 protein, matching rows form one entry showing the most common genes and DNA. The V and J calls were determined by TCRdb, not by the authors. This sample lists 200,000 to 250,000 distinct CDR3 sequences; 85% to 95% were detected once. The ten largest clones add up to about 0.071% of the sample.

The full study reports these points: The TCR sequencing and HLA analysis was acknowledged to have included a relatively small number of individuals.

The sequencing input was CD4+ T cells from PBMCs. The TCR was taken from a human donor with multiple sclerosis.

The sequenced DNA: TGCAGTGCTGGGGACAGGGGTAAGGTTCAAGCTTTCTTT. Translated, this is CSAGDRGKVQAFF. This chain is built from TRBV20-1 and TRBJ1-1; 10 of the junction bases match TRBD1. Including cysteine and phenylalanine, the CDR3 has 13 amino acids. Left in the record is the CDR3 DNA by itself, 39 bases read in frame from the first base. V is pruned by 5 bases and J by 9 bases, leaving 9 bases of the junction without a gene match. In the germline V gene (reference sequence), CDR1 corresponds to DFQATT and CDR2 to SNEGSKA.